Shown below are 21 T cell receptor beta chains from a single sample sequenced in a study of OX40 agonist ivuxolimab in advanced cancers. The protocol was immunoSEQ multiplex PCR, while the TCRdb copy is restricted to in-frame clones and leaves out a portion. The sample has around 95,000 clones, approximately 91% seen once. This specimen consisted of CD4+ or CD8+ T cells sorted from blood, obtained in a trial of the OX40 agonist ivuxolimab. The receptors originated from an adult with an advanced solid tumor such as melanoma, head and neck, liver or kidney cancer.

About this clone itself: This specimen includes other DNA sequences encoding the same CDR3. The J gene is TRBJ1-4, the V gene TRBV5-1; TRBD1 might be the D (5 bases). Trimming removed 2 bases from V and 6 bases from J, with 11 bases in between. The CDR3 runs 14 residues. CDR1 is SGHRS and CDR2 is YFSETQ in the germline V gene. The CDR3, as DNA: TGCGCCAGCAGCTTCACGGGGACCGATGAAAAACTGTTTTTT. Its translation: CASSFTGTDEKLFF.

The V gene is TRBV6-4, the J gene TRBJ2-2; TRBD1 matches at 8 bases. The CDR3 runs to 15 residues. The germline V gene encodes CDR1 MRHNA and CDR2 SNTAGT. V gave up 3 bases and J gave up 0 bases; unmatched junction bases: 0. CDR3 protein: CASSEDRANTGELFF. Here the CDR3 DNA reads TGTGCCAGCAGTGAGGACAGGGCGAACACCGGGGAGCTGTTTTTT.

V and J are TRBV6-6 and TRBJ2-2; either TRBD1 or TRBD2 may fit D (5 bases each). Trimming took 8 bases from V and 5 from J, leaving 12 bases between them. This CDR3 comprises 13 residues. Germline assignment: CDR1 MNHNY and CDR2 SVGAGI (reference sequence). In DNA, the CDR3 is TGTGCCAGCCAGAATGGGGGAACCGGGGAGCTGTTTTTT. This encodes CASQNGGTGELFF.

This sequence joins TRBV10-2 and TRBJ2-1; 14 bases fit TRBD2. Germline CDR1 WSHSY, CDR2 SAAADI. V lost 6 bases, J lost 10 bases, and 8 bases stayed unmatched. CDR3 length: 15 residues. The CDR3 loop is CASSPGLAGAREQFF. The CDR3 DNA reads TGCGCCAGCAGCCCGGGACTAGCGGGAGCCAGGGAGCAGTTCTTC.

The chain has TRBV6-5 and TRBJ1-5; D possibly corresponds to TRBD1 (5 bases). This CDR3 spans 16 amino acids. Germline V gene lookup returns CDR1 MNHEY and CDR2 SVGAGI. V lost 0 bases, J lost 5 bases, and 14 bases lay in between. CDR3 in DNA: TGTGCCAGCAGTTACTCTGGGGCTTCAGGTGATCAGCCCCAGCATTTT. This sequence encodes CASSYSGASGDQPQHF.

This chain links TRBV18 with TRBJ2-7; D is unclear. This CDR3 spans 16 amino acids. In germline, CDR1 is KGHSH, CDR2 LQKENI. Deletions cut 0 bases from V and 0 bases from J, with 12 bases between. The CDR3 DNA follows: TGTGCCAGCTCACCACCGGTATTAATAAGCTCCTACGAGCAGTACTTC. Translated, it gives CASSPPVLISSYEQYF.

This rearrangement joins TRBV11-1 to TRBJ2-2; D might be TRBD1 (6 bases). Per the germline V gene, CDR1 is SGHAT and CDR2 is FQDESV (reference sequence). The germline V and J ends were trimmed by 7 bases and 1 base, with 10 bases remaining between them. The CDR3 sequence is 14 residues long. DNA for the CDR3: TGTGCCAGCAACCCGACAGGGAACACCGGGGAGCTGTTTTTT. It encodes CASNPTGNTGELFF.

This chain uses TRBV5-1 with TRBJ2-3, with 11 positions matching TRBD1. The CDR3 is made up of 14 amino acids. CDR1 is SGHRS and CDR2 is YFSETQ in the germline V gene. With 7 bases clipped from V and 5 bases from J, the junction kept 6 bases outside the gene matches. CDR3 sequence (DNA): TGCGCCAGCGCGGACAGGGGGCATCAAGATACGCAGTATTTT. Its translation: CASADRGHQDTQYF.

The chain uses TRBV7-2 and TRBJ2-5, with TRBD2 as a possible D gene (5 bases). This CDR3 contains 14 residues. Germline V lookup: CDR1 SGHTA, CDR2 FQGNSA. The V end was cut by 3 bases, the J end by 0 bases, with 8 bases between. Here the CDR3 reads CASSFGGYQETQYF. CDR3 in DNA: TGTGCCAGCAGCTTCGGCGGGTACCAAGAGACCCAGTACTTC.

This chain joins TRBV27 and TRBJ1-5; the D gene is possibly TRBD1 (6 bases). Germline V CDR1 and CDR2: MNHEY, SMNVEV (reference sequence). The V end was cut by 5 bases, the J end by 2 bases, with 13 bases between. This CDR3 is 15 amino acids long. The CDR3 DNA follows: TGTGCCAGCAGTGAACAGGGACGGGGCAATCAGCCCCAGCATTTT. Translated, it gives CASSEQGRGNQPQHF.

V and J are TRBV28 and TRBJ1-2; D not certain. From germline, CDR1 is MDHEN and CDR2 SYDVKM. The CDR3 consists of 14 residues. V was trimmed by 2 bases and J by 8 bases, leaving 15 bases between them. In nucleotides, the CDR3 is TGTGCCAGCAGTTTAAATATAATCATGGGAGGCTACACCTTC. It translates to CASSLNIIMGGYTF.

This clone was seen only a few times. The chain joins TRBV6-5 to TRBJ1-2; D is possibly TRBD1 (5 bases). The CDR3 consists of 11 residues. The V end lost 11 bases, the J end lost 4 bases, and 11 bases lay between the germline ends. Germline V gene lookup returns CDR1 MNHEY and CDR2 SVGAGI. CDR3 amino acids: CADGGFYGYTF. CDR3 sequence (DNA): TGTGCCGACGGGGGTTTCTATGGCTACACCTTC.

This clone occurred once. The V and J genes are TRBV5-1 and TRBJ2-5, with D unclear. Germline V lookup: CDR1 SGHRS, CDR2 YFSETQ. V was clipped by 0 bases and J by 5 bases, with 8 bases between them. The CDR3 is 13 residues long. Written as DNA, the CDR3 is TGCGCCAGCAGCTTGGGAGGCCGGGAGACCCAGTACTTC. Amino acid sequence: CASSLGGRETQYF.

V usage is TRBV28 and J usage is TRBJ1-2, with 9 nucleotides matching TRBD1. Germline values: CDR1 MDHEN, CDR2 SYDVKM. J gave up 8 bases and V 4 bases, and 11 bases lay outside the gene matches. The CDR3 runs 15 residues. CDR3 protein: CASSSPGTGREGYTF. CDR3 coding DNA: TGTGCCAGCAGTTCCCCGGGGACAGGGAGAGAGGGCTACACCTTC.

The rearrangement joins TRBV5-1 to TRBJ2-5; 9 positions agree with TRBD2. V shed 0 bases, J shed 1 base, and the junction held 7 bases outside the gene matches. In germline, CDR1 is SGHRS, CDR2 YFSETQ. The CDR3 loop spans 17 amino acids. In DNA, the CDR3 is TGCGCCAGCAGCTTGGCTTTAGCGGGGGACCTCCAAGAGACCCAGTACTTC. This encodes CASSLALAGDLQETQYF.

The chain links TRBV30 to TRBJ2-7; D gene uncertain. CDR1 GTSNPN and CDR2 SVGIG come from the germline V gene (reference sequence). The CDR3 has 13 amino acids. Trimming cost V 0 bases and J 6 bases, with 12 bases left between them. CDR3 in DNA: TGTGCCTGGAGTGTAATTCGGGCAGCCGAGCAGTACTTC. Residues: CAWSVIRAAEQYF.

This rearrangement joins TRBV11-2 to TRBJ2-5; D is unclear. The J call could be wrong; TRBJ2-7 is a better fit for the DNA end. Germline lookup yields CDR1 SGHAT and CDR2 FQNNGV. The CDR3 is 16 amino acids. The CDR3 loop is CASSLDQVILAYEQYF. DNA of the CDR3: TGTGCCAGCAGCTTAGATCAAGTCATTCTAGCCTACGAGCAGTACTTC.

This sequence joins TRBV5-1 and TRBJ2-5; D may be TRBD1 or TRBD2 (5 bases each). CDR1 is SGHRS and CDR2 is YFSETQ in the germline V gene. CDR3 length equals 13 residues. V was pared by 0 bases and J by 6 bases, with 9 bases between. The CDR3 protein is CASSLGDGKTQYF. The DNA for the CDR3 is TGCGCCAGCAGCTTGGGGGACGGGAAGACCCAGTACTTC. The entire variable domain, with the rest obtained from reference TRBV5-1 and TRBJ2-5, is as follows: KAGVTQTPRYLIKTRGQQVTLSCSPISGHRSVSWYQQTPGQGLQFLFEYFSETQRNKGNFPGRFSGRQFSNSRSEMNVSTLELGDSALYLCASSLGDGKTQYFGPGTRLLVL.

J is TRBJ2-3 and V is TRBV5-1; maybe TRBD2 (5 bases). The CDR3 consists of 15 residues. Germline V gene lookup returns CDR1 SGHRS and CDR2 YFSETQ. V was clipped by 0 bases and J by 4 bases, with 12 bases between them. CDR3 in DNA: TGCGCCAGCAGCTTGGACCCGGGAAGTGCAGATACGCAGTATTTT. This translates into CASSLDPGSADTQYF.

Concerning this clone: The junction departs from germline at one end; a sequencing error may be responsible. V usage is TRBV6-5 and J usage is TRBJ2-2, with a possible D match to TRBD1 (5 bases). The CDR3 extends over 16 amino acids. Germline loops: CDR1 MNHEY, CDR2 SVGAGI. In DNA form, the CDR3 reads TGTGCCAGCAGCTACTCCCGCAGGGTGAACACCGGGGAGCTGTTTTTT. As protein: CASSYSRRVNTGELFF.

The V and J genes are TRBV5-4 and TRBJ2-5, with D maybe TRBD1 (6 bases). The V end lost 1 base, the J end lost 4 bases, and 17 bases lay between the germline ends. Germline CDR1 reads SGHNT; CDR2 reads YYREEE (reference sequence). This CDR3 spans 16 amino acids. This chain's CDR3 is CASSLSWDLGGETQYF. CDR3 DNA sequence: TGTGCCAGCAGCTTGTCATGGGACCTAGGGGGAGAGACCCAGTACTTC.